The 20 T cell receptor beta chains in this list originate from one sample, sequenced in a study of Ad26.COV2.S vaccination and SARS-CoV-2 variants. The treatment was: 19 received Ad26.COV2.S at low or high dose, single or two shots; a few received placebo; per-sample allocation not given. The samples date from day 63 after the first vaccine or placebo injection. The protocol was immunoSEQ multiplex PCR, while the TCRdb copy is restricted to in-frame clones and leaves out a portion. The sample includes 300,000 to 350,000 clones, roughly 90% of them seen just once. Sequencing used peripheral blood, obtained in a trial of Ad26.COV2.S vaccine versus placebo. All receptors derive from a person between 18 and 65 years old who received the Ad26.COV2.S COVID-19 vaccine or a placebo.

The chain combines TRBV6-6 with TRBJ1-5; D is unresolved. Germline CDR1 is MNHNY and CDR2 is SVGAGI (reference sequence). V lost 5 bases and J lost 6, with 11 bases in between. The CDR3 sequence is 13 residues long. CDR3 in DNA: TGTGCCAGCAGTCCCCAGCCGGGTCAGCCCCAGCATTTT. Amino acid sequence: CASSPQPGQPQHF.

This clone was detected only once. The V and J genes are TRBV19 and TRBJ1-2; D possibly corresponds to TRBD1 (6 bases). The germline V gene encodes CDR1 LNHDA and CDR2 SQIVND (reference sequence). V gave up 8 bases and J gave up 5 bases, with 9 bases separating them. The CDR3 extends over 11 amino acids. This chain's CDR3 is CASYQGYGYTF. The CDR3 DNA follows: TGTGCCAGTTACCAGGGGTATGGCTACACCTTC.

The V call is TRBV18, the J call TRBJ2-3, with TRBD2 as a possible D gene (5 bases). This CDR3 is 14 amino acids long. Deletions cut 0 bases from V and 1 base from J, with 5 bases between. The germline gives CDR1 KGHSH, CDR2 LQKENI. The chain's CDR3 is CASSPPAGTDTQYF. CDR3 in DNA: TGTGCCAGCTCACCACCAGCGGGCACAGATACGCAGTATTTT.

The chain has TRBV9 and TRBJ2-1; either TRBD1 or TRBD2 may fit D (5 bases each). Germline-derived CDR1 and CDR2 are SGDLS and YYNGEE. Deletions cut 6 bases from V and 13 bases from J, with 17 bases between. The CDR3 covers 12 residues. The CDR3 region is CASNLPPGPQFF. In DNA form, the CDR3 reads TGTGCCAGCAACCTTCCCCCGGGACCTCAGTTCTTC.

This chain links TRBV9 with TRBJ1-4; the D is unclear. CDR1 is SGDLS and CDR2 is YYNGEE in the germline V gene. With 3 bases removed from V and 5 bases from J, the gap between germline ends came to 11 bases. The CDR3 runs 14 residues. Here the CDR3 reads CASSAQDLNEKLFF. As DNA, the CDR3 is TGTGCCAGCAGCGCCCAAGACCTCAATGAAAAACTGTTTTTT. Using reference TRBV9 and TRBJ1-4 for the parts outside the CDR3, the full variable domain is DSGVTQTPKHLITATGQRVTLRCSPRSGDLSVYWYQQSLDQGLQFLIQYYNGEERAKGNILERFSAQQFPDLHSELNLSSLELGDSALYFCASSAQDLNEKLFFGSGTQLSVL.

The V call is TRBV27, the J call TRBJ2-5; D is unresolved. This CDR3 region has 16 residues. Germline CDR1 is MNHEY and CDR2 is SMNVEV (reference sequence). Trimming left V 6 bases short and J 5 bases short, with 22 bases between. The CDR3 protein is CASRSPLQMVGETQYF. In DNA form, the CDR3 reads TGTGCCAGCAGATCCCCGTTACAAATGGTGGGGGAGACCCAGTACTTC.

This chain joins TRBV25-1 and TRBJ2-7; 7 nucleotides align to TRBD1. The CDR3 has 15 amino acids. Germline trimming cut 1 base from V and 2 bases from J; bases unmatched to any gene: 5. CDR1 is MGHDK and CDR2 is SYGVNS in the germline V gene. CDR3 sequence: CASSEWGQNPYEQYF. The CDR3 coding sequence is TGTGCCAGCAGTGAATGGGGACAGAACCCCTACGAGCAGTACTTC.

V and J are TRBV6-1 and TRBJ2-7; D may correspond to TRBD1 or TRBD2 (5 bases each). The germline V and J ends were trimmed by 2 bases and 1 base, with 15 bases remaining between them. CDR1 and CDR2 from the germline V gene are MNHNS and SASEGT. The CDR3 runs 16 residues. The CDR3 DNA reads as TGTGCCAGCAGTGAATCTCCGATGGGGGTTTCCTACGAGCAGTACTTC. This gives the protein CASSESPMGVSYEQYF.

The chain recombines TRBV19 with TRBJ1-2; 7 bases map to TRBD1. Unmatched junction bases numbered 3, after V lost 4 bases and J lost 4 bases. CDR3 length equals 13 residues. CDR1 LNHDA and CDR2 SQIVND come from the germline V gene (reference sequence). The CDR3 sequence: CASSKGQLYGYTF. CDR3 bases: TGTGCCAGTAGTAAGGGACAGCTCTATGGCTACACCTTC.

CDR3 sequence: CASSLRTSGGASSTDTQYF. CDR3 nucleotides: TGCGCCAGCAGCCTGAGGACTAGCGGGGGGGCCTCGAGCACAGATACGCAGTATTTT. The chain uses TRBV4-1 and TRBJ2-3; 15 bases line up with TRBD2. J gave up 0 bases and V 4 bases, and 8 bases lay outside the gene matches. The length of the CDR3 is 19 residues. Germline V gives CDR1 MGHRA, CDR2 YSYEKL.

The chain is built from TRBV9 and TRBJ2-1; D is uncertain. The length of the CDR3 is 11 residues. Trimming cost V 3 bases and J 8 bases, with 6 bases left between them. Germline assignment: CDR1 SGDLS and CDR2 YYNGEE. The chain's CDR3 is CASSAAYEQFF. The CDR3 bases are TGTGCCAGCAGCGCAGCGTATGAGCAGTTCTTC.

The rearrangement links TRBV6-5 to TRBJ1-2; the match to TRBD1 covers 8 bases. This CDR3 is 14 amino acids long. With V trimmed by 6 bases and J by 8 bases, 11 bases remained unmatched. The V gene's germline CDR1 is MNHEY and CDR2 SVGAGI. CDR3 sequence reads: CASRADRVSEGYTF. The DNA of the CDR3 is TGTGCCAGCAGGGCGGACAGGGTGTCGGAGGGCTACACCTTC.

The gene calls are TRBV6-1 and TRBJ2-2; the D is unclear. The CDR3 loop spans 15 amino acids. The V end was cut by 2 bases, the J end by 7 bases, with 14 bases between. CDR1 is MNHNS, CDR2 SASEGT, per germline. The CDR3 protein is CASSERQAVVGELFF. As DNA, the CDR3 is TGTGCCAGCAGTGAACGGCAGGCTGTGGTCGGGGAGCTGTTTTTT.

This chain joins TRBV6-2 or TRBV6-3 and TRBJ2-3; D tentatively reads TRBD1 or TRBD2 (5 bases each). The CDR3 has 16 amino acids. V was clipped by 6 bases and J by 2 bases, with 18 bases between them. Looked up from germline, CDR1 is MNHEY and CDR2 is SVGEGT. CDR3 loop: CASSVGTGLYTDTQYF. As DNA, the CDR3 is TGTGCCAGCAGCGTCGGGACGGGCCTATACACAGATACGCAGTATTTT.

The chain has TRBV5-4 and TRBJ1-6, with 8 nucleotides matching TRBD1. V shed 4 bases and J 7 bases; nucleotides not matched to a gene: 7. The CDR3 spans 15 residues. Germline assignment: CDR1 SGHNT and CDR2 YYREEE (reference sequence). The CDR3 loop reads CASSAGDRLNSPLHF. The CDR3 DNA reads as TGTGCCAGCAGCGCAGGGGACAGGCTCAATTCACCCCTCCACTTT.

The gene calls are TRBV7-9 and TRBJ2-1; 12 bases are a match to TRBD2. The V gene's germline CDR1 is SEHNR and CDR2 FQNEAQ (reference sequence). This CDR3 comprises 18 residues. V was pared by 5 bases and J by 4 bases, with 12 bases of the junction left unmatched. CDR3 DNA sequence: TGTGCCAGCAGCACCTCTAGCGGGAGGGCCGTCGGGTACAATGAGCAGTTCTTC. It codes for CASSTSSGRAVGYNEQFF. Filled out from reference TRBV7-9 and TRBJ2-1, the complete variable domain reads DTGVSQNPRHKITKRGQNVTFRCDPISEHNRLYWYRQTLGQGPEFLTYFQNEAQLEKSRLLSDRFSAERPKGSFSTLEIQRTEQGDSAMYLCASSTSSGRAVGYNEQFFGPGTRLTVL.

The chain couples TRBV27 to TRBJ1-1; D gene unclear. This CDR3 has 17 residues. Trimming removed 7 bases from V and 1 base from J, with 22 bases in between. Germline V gene sequence: CDR1 MNHEY, CDR2 SMNVEV (reference sequence). Here the CDR3 DNA reads TGTGCCAGCAACCCTCTAGGACGTATTACTAAGAACACTGAAGCTTTCTTT. As protein: CASNPLGRITKNTEAFF.

The chain employs TRBV19 and TRBJ2-6; 11 bases map to TRBD1. CDR3 length: 17 amino acids. Germline V lookup: CDR1 LNHDA, CDR2 SQIVND (reference sequence). The V segment lost 6 bases and the J segment 1 base; nucleotides outside the gene matches: 5. This CDR3 is CASRKGQGGSGANVLTF. CDR3 nucleotide sequence: TGTGCCAGTAGAAAGGGACAGGGGGGGTCTGGGGCCAACGTCCTGACTTTC.

The J gene is TRBJ2-7, the V gene TRBV18; D gene unclear. V lost 4 bases, J lost 6 bases, and 16 bases lay in between. The CDR3 is made up of 14 amino acids. Germline CDR1 reads KGHSH; CDR2 reads LQKENI. As DNA, the CDR3 is TGTGCCAGCTCACTTTCCTCCCTTGTCTCCGAGCAGTACTTC. It codes for CASSLSSLVSEQYF.

The gene calls are TRBV2 and TRBJ2-7; D perhaps matches TRBD1 (6 bases). The germline V gene encodes CDR1 SNHLY and CDR2 FYNNEI. Trimming shortened V by 0 bases and J by 11 bases, and 14 bases separated the two germline ends. There are 13 residues in the CDR3. CDR3 amino acids: CASSEARTAWEYF. CDR3 nucleotide sequence: TGTGCCAGCAGTGAAGCGCGGACAGCCTGGGAGTACTTC.